The rows below give T cell receptor beta chains drawn from one sample of a study of a mutant IDH1 vaccine in newly diagnosed glioma. These receptors' targets are unknown. Repertoires were generated with immunoSEQ multiplex PCR, while TCRdb's copy carries only in-frame clones and drops some. The repertoire holds tens of thousands of clones, with roughly four fifths as singletons. Here the sequenced sample was PBMCs, taken from a glioma patient whose treatment included an IDH1 peptide vaccine. These TCRs come from a man in his forties or fifties with glioma. Both conserved end residues are part of each CDR3. D genes are given only for firm matches. Some rows have no size entry. The others give once, few or many, or a class for an expanded clone.

CDR3aa	CDR3nt	d_gene	j_gene	len	abundance	v_gene
CASSPRKGGYNEQFF	TGTGCCAGTAGTCCAAGAAAGGGAGGCTACAATGAGCAGTTCTTC	NA	TRBJ2-1	15	NA	TRBV19
CASSDPDEYGSPEAFF	TGTGCCAGCAGTGACCCCGATGAGTACGGGTCTCCTGAAGCTTTCTTT	NA	TRBJ1-1	16	NA	TRBV2
CASSPLGEGYTEAFF	TGTGCCAGCAGCCCTCTGGGGGAGGGGTACACTGAAGCTTTCTTT	NA	TRBJ1-1	15	few	TRBV9
CSVDRGPSNEAFF	TGCAGCGTTGACAGGGGGCCCTCCAATGAAGCTTTCTTT	TRBD1	TRBJ1-1	13	NA	TRBV29-1
CASSAGWGQMKETQYF	TGTGCCAGCAGTGCTGGGTGGGGACAGATGAAAGAGACCCAGTACTTC	TRBD1	TRBJ2-5	16	few	TRBV25-1
CASSLQYNEQFF	TGTGCCAGCAGCTTGCAGTACAATGAGCAGTTCTTC	NA	TRBJ2-1	12	NA	TRBV5-6
CASARAGVETQYF	TGCGCCAGCGCACGAGCGGGAGTTGAGACCCAGTACTTC	TRBD2	TRBJ2-5	13	NA	TRBV4-1
CAWSITGAGANVLTF	TGTGCCTGGAGTATTACAGGGGCTGGGGCCAACGTCCTGACTTTC	TRBD1	TRBJ2-6	15	NA	TRBV30
CASSLQGFGDEQFF	TGTGCCAGCAGCTTACAGGGCTTTGGGGATGAGCAGTTCTTC	NA	TRBJ2-1	14	NA	TRBV7-2
CASGLGVSSFNGYTF	TGTGCTAGTGGTTTGGGTGTCAGCTCTTTTAATGGCTACACCTTC	NA	TRBJ1-2	15	NA	TRBV12-5
CASGDRNTEAFF	TGCGCCAGCGGGGACAGGAACACTGAAGCTTTCTTT	TRBD1	TRBJ1-1	12	NA	TRBV10-1
CASSYSGGGTDTQYF	TGTGCCAGCAGTTACTCGGGGGGGGGCACAGATACGCAGTATTTT	TRBD2	TRBJ2-3	15	NA	TRBV6-6
CASSLGAGTEAFF	TGTGCCAGCAGCTTGGGAGCGGGCACTGAAGCTTTCTTT	NA	TRBJ1-1	13	NA	TRBV5-4
CASSFLGNTGELFF	TGCGCCAGCAGCTTCCTAGGGAACACCGGGGAGCTGTTTTTT	NA	TRBJ2-2	14	NA	TRBV5-1
CASSQAGQPYNEQFF	TGCGCCAGCAGCCAAGCGGGACAGCCTTACAATGAGCAGTTCTTC	TRBD1	TRBJ2-1	15	NA	TRBV4-1
CASSWQSYYEQYF	TGTGCCAGCAGTTGGCAGAGCTACTACGAGCAGTACTTC	NA	TRBJ2-7	13	NA	TRBV2
CASWTASDNEQFF	TGTGCCAGCTGGACTGCATCTGACAATGAGCAGTTCTTC	NA	TRBJ2-1	13	few	TRBV6-4
CASSLRLGVPFF	TGTGCCAGTAGTCTCCGACTCGGGGTCCCTTTCTTT	NA	TRBJ1-1	12	NA	TRBV19